Listed here are 4 T cell receptor beta chains from one sample, sequenced in a study of blood T cell repertoires in COVID-19. Sequencing was performed with immunoSEQ multiplex PCR; in TCRdb, only in-frame clones are kept and a portion is missing. The sample has fewer than 90,000 clones, approximately 86% seen once. The sample was peripheral blood. These receptor sequences come from a male donor with acute or convalescent COVID-19.

This clone was recorded once. This chain joins TRBV29-1 and TRBJ2-3, with 10 bases aligning to TRBD1. The V gene's germline CDR1 is SQVTM and CDR2 ANQGSEA. Trimming cost V 6 bases and J 5 bases; bases outside gene matches: 8. This CDR3 region has 14 residues. This CDR3 is CSVADRGRGDTQYF. The DNA for the CDR3 is TGCAGCGTCGCCGACAGGGGGCGCGGAGATACGCAGTATTTT.

The chain couples TRBV7-9 to TRBJ1-2; 8 bases are a match to TRBD1. Germline V gives CDR1 SEHNR, CDR2 FQNEAQ (reference sequence). Trimming cost V 4 bases and J 6 bases; bases outside gene matches: 4. The CDR3 contains 13 residues. CDR3 nucleotide sequence: TGTGCCAGCAGCTGGGGACAGGATGATGGCTACACCTTC. Translating gives CASSWGQDDGYTF.

This clone was found a few times. The rearrangement joins TRBV19 to TRBJ1-5; D may be TRBD1 (5 bases). CDR1 is LNHDA and CDR2 is SQIVND in the germline V gene (reference sequence). V shed 5 bases and J shed 1 base, with 9 bases lying between them. The CDR3 covers 14 residues. The DNA of the CDR3 is TGTGCCAGTAGTCTTCAGGGAAGCAATCAGCCCCAGCATTTT. It codes for CASSLQGSNQPQHF.

The CDR3 sequence is CASSLAGTGVEKLFF. The DNA of the CDR3 is TGCGCCAGCAGCTTGGCCGGGACAGGGGTTGAAAAACTGTTTTTT. The chain is built from TRBV5-1 and TRBJ1-4, with 10 bases aligning to TRBD1. The CDR3 has 15 residues. Germline CDR1 reads SGHRS; CDR2 reads YFSETQ. After removal of 0 bases from V and 7 bases from J, the junction contained 3 bases not matched to a gene.